This T cell receptor beta chain was obtained from a study of T cells after posttransplantation cyclophosphamide. Whole-study findings and limits: Skin or GI-infiltrating T cells shared few TRB sequences with blood. Later blood repertoires were often dominated by clones from the donor CD8+ memory compartment.

Treatment was busulfan-fludarabine conditioning, a marrow graft, and cyclophosphamide on days +3 and +4. The method was immunoSEQ multiplex PCR; TCRdb's version includes in-frame clones alone and lacks a portion of them. Of about 19,000 clones detected, 87% appear once; the ten largest clones hold approximately 7.4%. Remarks on this clone: Its antigen remains unidentified.

With 0 bases removed from V and 7 bases from J, the gap between germline ends came to 12 bases. The CDR3 has 13 amino acids. CDR1 is SQVTM, CDR2 ANQGSEA, per germline. The V and J genes are TRBV29-1 and TRBJ1-2; the D gene is possibly TRBD1 (6 bases). Sequencing was performed on PBMCs, taken after allogeneic stem cell transplant with posttransplant cyclophosphamide. This TCR came from a female patient between 40 and 50 years old who received an allogeneic stem cell transplant from a related donor, was CMV-positive, and had no GVHD. Some T cells may be transferred from the graft donor. The CDR3 sequence: CSVEEDSRRGYTF. The CDR3, as DNA: TGCAGCGTTGAAGAGGACAGTCGACGTGGCTACACCTTC. Full variable domain (outside the CDR3, taken from reference TRBV29-1 and TRBJ1-2): SAVISQKPSRDICQRGTSLTIQCQVDSQVTMMFWYRQQPGQSLTLIATANQGSEATYESGFVIDKFPISRPNLTFSTLTVSNMSPEDSSIYLCSVEEDSRRGYTFGSGTRLTVV.